Below are 8 T cell receptor beta chains sequenced from a single sample in a study of cytomegalovirus exposure and HLA in healthy donors. The PCR made use of 60 Vbeta and 13 Jbeta primers. Generated by immunoSEQ multiplex PCR, the TCRdb table keeps only in-frame clones and is missing some. The repertoire holds over 150,000 clones, with 60% to 85% as singletons. The sample was PBMCs. The receptors come from a woman between 50 and 59 years old in good health and CMV-seropositive.

The chain is built from TRBV5-1 and TRBJ2-7; possible D gene TRBD1, 5 bases. Trimming stripped 0 bases from V and 0 bases from J, with 10 bases between. Germline values: CDR1 SGHRS, CDR2 YFSETQ. The CDR3 is 15 residues long. DNA for the CDR3: TGCGCCAGCAGCTTGGATGGGGCCCCCTCCTACGAGCAGTACTTC. It codes for CASSLDGAPSYEQYF.

CDR3 loop: CASSLTGAGETQYF. CDR3 sequence (DNA): TGCGCCAGCAGCTTGACAGGGGCGGGAGAGACCCAGTACTTC. The chain employs TRBV5-1 and TRBJ2-5, with 7 bases matching TRBD1. The V gene end was trimmed by 1 base and the J gene end by 4 bases; junction bases not matched to a gene: 4. The CDR3 loop spans 14 amino acids. CDR1 and CDR2 (germline): SGHRS, YFSETQ. The full variable domain, with the rest looked up from reference TRBV5-1 and TRBJ2-5, is KAGVTQTPRYLIKTRGQQVTLSCSPISGHRSVSWYQQTPGQGLQFLFEYFSETQRNKGNFPGRFSGRQFSNSRSEMNVSTLELGDSALYLCASSLTGAGETQYFGPGTRLLVL.

CDR3 sequence reads: CASSLAQSYTF. The CDR3 nucleotides are TGTGCCAGCAGCTTAGCGCAGAGCTACACCTTC. The V gene is TRBV7-9, the J gene TRBJ1-2; D is uncertain. Germline CDR1 and CDR2: SEHNR and FQNEAQ (reference sequence). The CDR3 is 11 amino acids. V was trimmed by 0 bases and J by 9 bases, leaving 5 bases between them.

The chain couples TRBV2 to TRBJ2-2, with a possible D match to TRBD1 (5 bases). Germline CDR1 SNHLY, CDR2 FYNNEI. The CDR3 runs 14 residues. V was clipped by 7 bases and J by 7 bases, with 16 bases between them. The CDR3 loop reads CASTTDFDLGELFF. The CDR3 nucleotides are TGTGCCAGCACGACAGATTTCGATCTCGGGGAGCTGTTTTTT.

This chain joins TRBV6-5 and TRBJ1-2, with 7 nucleotides matching TRBD1. V was pared by 6 bases and J by 5 bases, with 9 bases of the junction left unmatched. The CDR3 spans 14 residues. CDR1 and CDR2 (germline): MNHEY, SVGAGI. The chain's CDR3 is CASRRRDSGYGYTF. DNA of the CDR3: TGTGCCAGCAGACGACGGGACAGTGGGTATGGCTACACCTTC.

J is TRBJ2-2 and V is TRBV11-3; 9 bases map to TRBD1. CDR1 SGHNT and CDR2 YENEEA come from the germline V gene. This CDR3 is 15 amino acids long. V lost 5 bases and J lost 5; bases outside the gene matches: 6. The CDR3 DNA is TGTGCCAGCAGCACCGGGACAGGGCGGACCGGGGAGCTGTTTTTT. It yields the protein CASSTGTGRTGELFF.

The gene calls are TRBV18 and TRBJ2-1; 8 bases map to TRBD1. CDR1 KGHSH and CDR2 LQKENI come from the germline V gene. This CDR3 spans 16 amino acids. Losses at the gene ends were 2 bases for V and 5 bases for J; bases not matched to a gene: 8. The CDR3 here is CASSPADRALNNEQFF. The CDR3 nucleotides are TGTGCCAGCTCACCAGCGGACAGGGCACTTAACAATGAGCAGTTCTTC.

The rearrangement joins TRBV19 to TRBJ1-2; D is uncertain. The CDR3 covers 15 residues. From germline, CDR1 is LNHDA and CDR2 SQIVND (reference sequence). V lost 1 base and J 4 bases, leaving 13 bases between the germline ends. The CDR3 DNA reads TGTGCCAGTAGTATAGGGGCGGAGGGATCCTATGGCTACACCTTC. It translates to CASSIGAEGSYGYTF.